These T cell receptor beta chains were read from a single sample in a study of blood T cell repertoires in COVID-19. Using immunoSEQ multiplex PCR, the repertoire was profiled, and TCRdb retains in-frame clones only, with some absent. The sample has 300,000 to 400,000 clones; more than 75% are singletons. Sequenced input: peripheral blood. The receptors come from a man in his fifties or sixties with active or convalescent COVID-19. Both conserved end residues are part of each CDR3. D genes are given only for firm matches. Size is stated for part of the rows, as once, few or many counts, or as a class when the clone is expanded.

D	V	J	size	CDR3	DNA
NA	TRBV27	TRBJ1-2	NA	CASTHPRGSYGYTF	TGTGCCAGCACCCATCCCAGGGGATCCTATGGCTACACCTTC
NA	TRBV5-8	TRBJ1-5	NA	CASSLRGRGQPQHF	TGTGCCAGCAGCTTGAGGGGCAGGGGTCAGCCCCAGCATTTT
NA	TRBV11-2	TRBJ1-3	NA	CASTRSGNTIYF	TGTGCCAGCACCCGCTCTGGAAACACCATATATTTT
NA	TRBV7-9	TRBJ1-1	NA	CASSRLNSQNTEAFF	TGTGCCAGCAGCCGCTTGAACAGCCAGAACACTGAAGCTTTCTTT
NA	TRBV5-4	TRBJ1-1	NA	CASSPNLNTEAFF	TGTGCCAGCAGCCCAAACTTGAACACTGAAGCTTTCTTT
NA	TRBV10-3	TRBJ1-5	NA	CAISEAGGRNQPQHF	TGTGCCATCAGTGAGGCGGGGGGCCGCAATCAGCCCCAGCATTTT
TRBD2	TRBV6-5	TRBJ2-7	NA	CASRSSGSYEQYF	TGTGCCAGCAGGTCTAGCGGGAGTTACGAGCAGTACTTC
NA	TRBV30	TRBJ1-2	few	CAWSLTRGYTF	TGTGCCTGGAGCCTGACAAGGGGCTACACCTTC
NA	TRBV6-6	TRBJ1-3	NA	CASSPRSGARSGNTIYF	TGTGCCAGCAGTCCCCGCTCCGGAGCCAGATCTGGAAACACCATATATTTT
NA	TRBV7-7	TRBJ2-2	NA	CASSTSRINGELFF	TGTGCCAGCAGCACCTCGAGGATAAACGGGGAGCTGTTTTTT
NA	TRBV10-3	TRBJ1-6	NA	CAISDGQGNSPLHF	TGTGCCATCAGTGACGGTCAGGGGAATTCACCCCTCCACTTT
NA	TRBV2	TRBJ1-1	NA	CASSERRGTEAFF	TGTGCCAGCAGTGAAAGGAGGGGCACTGAAGCTTTCTTT
TRBD2	TRBV11-2	TRBJ2-1	once	CASSPRDYGYEQFF	TGTGCCAGCAGCCCCAGGGACTACGGTTATGAGCAGTTCTTC
TRBD2	TRBV7-8	TRBJ2-7	once	CASSETSGGLYEQYF	TGTGCCAGCAGCGAGACTAGCGGGGGACTCTACGAGCAGTACTTC
NA	TRBV5-6	TRBJ2-5	NA	CASSFTGGAQYF	TGTGCCAGCAGCTTTACTGGAGGAGCCCAGTACTTC
NA	TRBV6-5	TRBJ2-3	NA	CASSYSPGFSDTQYF	TGTGCCAGCAGTTACTCGCCAGGGTTCTCAGATACGCAGTATTTT
NA	TRBV5-1	TRBJ2-3	NA	CASSRGLDPDTQYF	TGCGCCAGCAGCCGCGGATTAGATCCAGATACGCAGTATTTT
NA	TRBV4-2	TRBJ2-2	NA	CASSQERVHTGELFF	TGTGCCAGCAGCCAAGAGAGGGTCCACACCGGGGAGCTGTTTTTT
NA	TRBV28	TRBJ1-5	NA	CASTPSGQPQHF	TGTGCCAGCACCCCGTCAGGACAGCCCCAGCATTTT
NA	TRBV7-3	TRBJ2-7	NA	CASSPLILRTNSGGSVYEQYF	TGTGCCAGCAGCCCCCTTATCCTTCGGACTAACTCGGGGGGCTCCGTGTACGAGCAGTACTTC
TRBD2	TRBV5-4	TRBJ2-5	NA	CASSSAGGVAIRETQYF	TGTGCCAGCAGCTCGGCGGGAGGGGTAGCCATACGAGAGACCCAGTACTTC
NA	TRBV15	TRBJ1-1	once	CATSPPAGGNTEAFF	TGTGCCACGTCTCCCCCAGCGGGGGGGAACACTGAAGCTTTCTTT
TRBD2	TRBV9	TRBJ2-1	NA	CASSVRTSGGPINEQFF	TGTGCCAGCAGCGTCCGGACTAGCGGGGGGCCCATTAATGAGCAGTTCTTC
TRBD2	TRBV5-1	TRBJ2-1	NA	CASSSTSAEQFF	TGCGCCAGCAGCTCGACTAGCGCAGAGCAGTTCTTC
NA	TRBV20-1	TRBJ1-2	NA	CSASQGLSNYGYTF	TGCAGTGCTAGTCAGGGGTTGAGTAACTATGGCTACACCTTC
TRBD2	TRBV9	TRBJ2-7	NA	CASSVDSGGTYEQYF	TGTGCCAGCAGCGTAGATAGCGGGGGGACCTACGAGCAGTACTTC
TRBD1	TRBV28	TRBJ2-7	NA	CASSLWATGGTSYEQYF	TGTGCCAGCAGTTTATGGGCAACAGGGGGGACATCCTACGAGCAGTACTTC
TRBD1	TRBV10-3	TRBJ1-6	NA	CAISEVQGAGSPLHF	TGTGCCATCAGTGAGGTGCAGGGGGCCGGATCACCCCTCCACTTT
TRBD1	TRBV28	TRBJ1-1	NA	CASSQDRVGAEAFF	TGTGCCAGCAGTCAGGACAGGGTTGGCGCTGAAGCTTTCTTT
NA	TRBV7-9	TRBJ1-5	NA	CASSTDTQPQHF	TGTGCCAGCAGCACGGACACTCAGCCCCAGCATTTT
NA	TRBV12-3/TRBV12-4	TRBJ2-5	NA	CASSFNTQETQYF	TGTGCCAGCAGTTTTAACACGCAAGAGACCCAGTACTTC
TRBD1	TRBV6-6	TRBJ1-2	once	CASRGTGDLNYGYTF	TGTGCCAGCAGAGGGACAGGGGACTTGAACTATGGCTACACCTTC
NA	TRBV5-4	TRBJ1-1	NA	CASSFAEGTEAFF	TGTGCCAGCAGCTTTGCGGAGGGGACTGAAGCTTTCTTT
NA	TRBV13	TRBJ2-1	NA	CASSSGDWDEQFF	TGTGCCAGCAGCTCGGGGGACTGGGATGAGCAGTTCTTC
NA	TRBV7-3	TRBJ1-6	NA	CASSLLASFNSPLHF	TGTGCCAGCAGCTTATTGGCTTCCTTTAATTCACCCCTCCACTTT
TRBD2	TRBV7-3	TRBJ2-5	few	CASSLSGLAEETQYF	TGTGCCAGCAGCCTTTCCGGACTAGCGGAAGAGACCCAGTACTTC
NA	TRBV4-1	TRBJ1-2	few	CASSRGGTAYGYTF	TGCGCCAGCAGCCGAGGCGGGACGGCGTATGGCTACACCTTC
NA	TRBV6-5	TRBJ2-1	NA	CACLVGTTYNEQFF	TGTGCCTGCCTCGTCGGGACAACCTACAATGAGCAGTTCTTC
TRBD2	TRBV6-6	TRBJ2-1	NA	CASGPLERGVYNEQFF	TGTGCCAGCGGACCCTTGGAGCGGGGGGTCTACAATGAGCAGTTCTTC
NA	TRBV9	TRBJ2-3	once	CASSPRLFFTTDTQYF	TGTGCCAGCAGCCCTCGACTCTTCTTTACCACAGATACGCAGTATTTT
TRBD2	TRBV2	TRBJ2-5	NA	CASSEGSSGDLQETQYF	TGTGCCAGCAGTGAAGGGAGTAGCGGGGACCTGCAAGAGACCCAGTACTTC
NA	TRBV5-1	TRBJ2-7	NA	CASSLDPTSSYEQYF	TGCGCCAGCAGCTTGGATCCCACTTCCTCCTACGAGCAGTACTTC
TRBD1	TRBV11-2	TRBJ2-7	NA	CASSESQGANLYYEQYF	TGTGCCAGCAGCGAGTCACAGGGGGCGAACCTCTACTACGAGCAGTACTTC
TRBD2	TRBV10-1	TRBJ2-1	NA	CASSGERETEQFF	TGCGCCAGCAGTGGAGAGCGGGAGACTGAGCAGTTCTTC